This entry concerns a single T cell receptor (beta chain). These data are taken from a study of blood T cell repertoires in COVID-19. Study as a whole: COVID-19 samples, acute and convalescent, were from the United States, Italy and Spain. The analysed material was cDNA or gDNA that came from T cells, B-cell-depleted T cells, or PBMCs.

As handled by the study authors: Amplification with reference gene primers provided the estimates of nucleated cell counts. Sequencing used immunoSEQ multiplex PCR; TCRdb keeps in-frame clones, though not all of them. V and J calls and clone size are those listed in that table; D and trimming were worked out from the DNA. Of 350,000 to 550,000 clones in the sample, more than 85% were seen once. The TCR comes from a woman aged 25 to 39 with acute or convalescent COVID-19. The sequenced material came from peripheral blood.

CDR3: CASSPPRGSTDTQYF. CDR3 sequence (DNA): TGTGCCAGCAGTCCCCCACGGGGAAGCACAGATACGCAGTATTTT. V usage is TRBV6-6 and J usage is TRBJ2-3; a possible D gene is TRBD2 (5 bases). The CDR3 has 15 residues. CDR1 MNHNY and CDR2 SVGAGI come from the germline V gene (reference sequence). V gave up 5 bases and J gave up 0 bases, with 12 bases separating them.